The 10 T cell receptor beta chains below come from one sample, sequenced in a study of T cell responses to AZD1222 COVID-19 vaccine. Some clones are missing from TCRdb's copy, which holds only in-frame ones; the method was immunoSEQ multiplex PCR. This table has some 120,000 clones, around 90% appearing once. Source: peripheral blood, taken on day 0 of AZD1222 vaccination. The origin of the receptors is an adult in good health.

The chain uses TRBV7-2 and TRBJ2-3; D is perhaps TRBD2 (6 bases). The CDR3 sequence is 14 residues long. Per the germline V gene, CDR1 is SGHTA and CDR2 is FQGNSA. V shed 1 base and J shed 5 bases, with 10 bases lying between them. CDR3: CASSLGGKGDTQYF. As DNA, the CDR3 is TGTGCCAGCAGCTTAGGCGGGAAGGGAGATACGCAGTATTTT.

This clone has more than one count but fewer than ten. This chain links TRBV19 with TRBJ2-6, with D maybe TRBD2 (6 bases). Looked up from germline, CDR1 is LNHDA and CDR2 is SQIVND (reference sequence). Trimming pared 3 bases from V and 2 bases from J, leaving 8 bases between. This CDR3 is built from 15 residues. As DNA, the CDR3 is TGTGCCAGTAGTATCGGCGGGGCTGGGGCCAACGTCCTGACTTTC. Residues: CASSIGGAGANVLTF.

This rearrangement joins TRBV6-5 to TRBJ1-2, with 8 bases matching TRBD1. The CDR3 has 15 amino acids. J was trimmed by 5 bases and V by 3 bases; bases with no gene match: 8. Germline V gene sequence: CDR1 MNHEY, CDR2 SVGAGI. The DNA for the CDR3 is TGTGCCAGCAGTTATGGGACAGGATTTGGGTATGGCTACACCTTC. This encodes CASSYGTGFGYGYTF.

This clone was recorded once. The chain has TRBV30 and TRBJ2-5; D gene ambiguous. This CDR3 is 12 amino acids long. Trimming took 0 bases from V and 7 from J, leaving 9 bases between them. The V gene's germline CDR1 is GTSNPN and CDR2 SVGIG (reference sequence). CDR3 sequence: CAWSVLGRTQYF. CDR3 DNA: TGTGCCTGGAGTGTACTGGGTCGGACCCAGTACTTC.

The chain is built from TRBV19 and TRBJ1-5, with TRBD1 matching over 7 bases. The trim removed 9 bases at V and 7 bases at J, leaving 9 bases unmatched. Germline assignment: CDR1 LNHDA and CDR2 SQIVND (reference sequence). CDR3 length: 13 amino acids. The CDR3 protein is CASKGQSWQPQHF. The CDR3, as DNA: TGTGCCAGCAAGGGACAGTCCTGGCAGCCCCAGCATTTT.

V is TRBV12-1 and J is TRBJ1-5. TRBV12-1 is a pseudogene segment. The CDR3 is 15 residues long. The CDR3 sequence: CASSFIIFSNQPQHF. The CDR3 nucleotides read TGTGCCAGCAGCTTTATTATCTTCTCCAATCAGCCCCAGCATTTT.

This clone has only one observation. V and J are TRBV1 and TRBJ2-7; the table calls TRBD1, which could not be checked here. TRBV1 is described as a pseudogene. The CDR3 covers 17 residues. CDR3 DNA sequence: TGCACCAGCAGCCAACCAAACTTGGTGGGACAGACCTACGAGCAGTACTTC. Its translation: CTSSQPNLVGQTYEQYF.

The J gene is TRBJ1-5, the V gene TRBV6-2 or TRBV6-3; D not certain. This CDR3 spans 14 amino acids. The V end was cut by 5 bases, the J end by 4 bases, with 12 bases between. The germline CDR1 and CDR2 sequences are MNHEY and SVGEGT. The CDR3 loop is CASSPLVENQPQHF. The CDR3 DNA is TGTGCCAGCAGTCCCCTCGTGGAGAATCAGCCCCAGCATTTT.

The genes are TRBV30 and TRBJ2-2; D uncertain. The CDR3 totals 13 residues. CDR1 is GTSNPN, CDR2 SVGIG, per germline (reference sequence). V dropped 5 bases and J dropped 1 base, with 8 bases sitting between them. The DNA for the CDR3 is TGTGCCTGGTGTGACGGGAACACCGGGGAGCTGTTTTTT. Its protein is CAWCDGNTGELFF.

This chain uses TRBV6-5 with TRBJ1-5; D is uncertain. Germline CDR1 is MNHEY and CDR2 is SVGAGI. This CDR3 has 14 amino acids. Trimming stripped 4 bases from V and 1 base from J, with 8 bases between. CDR3 protein: CASSSVLSNQPQHF. The CDR3, as DNA: TGTGCCAGCAGTTCCGTGCTGAGCAATCAGCCCCAGCATTTT.